This T cell receptor beta chain originates from a study of blood T cells in healthy people across ages. Regarding the study as a whole: Long-lived donors had more naive CD4+ cells and higher diversity than aged donors.

Together with a sample-barcoded 5' primer, a J-beta primer mix was included in a second PCR lasting about 7 to 12 cycles. Each cDNA molecule carried a tag from a template-switch adaptor that contained 12 random nucleotides. TCRdb ran MiXCR on the 5' RACE reads and lists one entry per CDR3 protein. The repertoire consists of about 800,000 distinct CDR3 sequences, with approximately 25% occurring once and the leading ten covering approximately 3.7%. This clonotype was detected many times. Its antigen is unknown. Germline is not matched at one junction end, which may reflect a read error. The same sample was also used in a study of T cells of mothers and their children. In that study: Samples came from a few healthy Caucasian mothers and their six children. A second PCR was performed with the M1S primer. This primer added sample barcodes and 2-4 random nucleotides.

The receptor comes from a boy younger than 18 in good health. Sequenced material: blood.

For the CDR3, the DNA is TGCGCCAGCAGCTTTAGCGGGGGGGCCGGAGAGACCCAGTACTTC. Translation gives CASSFSGGAGETQYF. The gene calls are TRBV12-3 or TRBV12-4 and TRBJ2-5; 11 positions agree with TRBD2. The CDR3 has 15 amino acids.